This TCR beta chain was captured in a study of blood T cells in healthy people across ages (dated by TCRdb to between 2014 and 2016). About the study as a whole: Template switching captured roughly one uniquely barcoded TCR beta cDNA molecule per two T cells in model experiments. The donors were divided into four age groups: young (average around 15 years), middle-aged (approximately 39), aged (approximately 62) and long-lived (nearly 85). Using deep sequencing normalized with unique cDNA molecular identifiers, the study measured how TCR beta repertoire diversity changes with age. Donors of different ages were randomly distributed across sequencing lanes to avoid experimental bias. Using the same blood draw, the study looked at two additional independent replicas of 1 million unique cDNA reads for two donors, one aged 18 to 30 and the other aged 80 or older.

General conclusions and limits of the study: Donor CMV infection status was unknown, potentially confounding age-related changes in expanded clonotypes. Estimates of total diversity from one million sequenced T cells were regarded as lower bounds and underestimates. Compared with the aged group, the long-lived group had more naive CD4+ T cells, fewer expanded clones and increased TCR diversity, suggesting age selection. Observed TCR beta diversity correlated strongly with the percentage of naive T cells measured by flow cytometry. Bulk unsorted PBMC profiling prevented conclusive comparison of naive and antigen-experienced compartments. As age increased, observed TCR beta diversity per million T cells dropped in a roughly linear way, and a significant reduction was already evident by age 40.

Notes on this clonotype: There is no known antigen for this receptor. No base quality information exists; no much larger clone differs at one position.

The roughly 38 donors, aged roughly 6 to 95 years, were systemically healthy Caucasian individuals from Russia. Each donor gave 8 to 10 milliliters of peripheral blood, drawn into EDTA-treated Vacutainer tubes. PBMCs were isolated by Ficoll-Paque density-gradient centrifugation, with at least 7 million obtained per sample. Total RNA was extracted from PBMCs with Trizol reagent, with at least 6 micrograms obtained per sample. The percentages of naive CD45RAhigh/CD27high T cells were determined by flow cytometry on a PBMC aliquot from every donor. The library was prepared using 5' RACE. Data came from an Illumina HiSeq 2500. A second PCR of roughly 7 to 12 cycles was performed with a sample-barcoded 5' primer and a J-beta primer mix. A template-switch 5' adaptor carrying 12 random nucleotides introduced a unique molecular identifier onto each TCR beta cDNA molecule. Each sample yielded at least 2.5 million CDR3-containing paired-end reads. First-strand cDNA was synthesized from all RNA with the Mint cDNA synthesis kit, primed by a TRBC-specific oligonucleotide. After uracil-DNA glycosylase treatment, a first 18-cycle PCR used universal primers M1SS and BC2_uni_R on all cDNA. In the paper's pipeline: For normalization, 1 million high-quality reads were randomly selected from each sample, with every read carrying a distinct molecular identifier. Reads with shared molecular identifiers were discarded instead of being binned into consensus sequences. MiTCR, with a Q25 quality threshold and the strictest error-elimination algorithm, was used for CDR3 identification, clonotype clustering and error correction. A nonparametric unseen species model using Euler transformation provided a lower-bound estimate of total TCR beta diversity. In-frame beta chains were kept once TCRdb had trimmed the public reads at Q25 with fastp and called clones with MiXCR. Entries are consolidated by CDR3 protein sequence, retaining the most common genes and DNA. Here the V and J calls rest on TCRdb's processing, not on the authors' analysis. This sample holds roughly 730,000 distinct CDR3 sequences; about 56% were observed only once. The biggest ten clones account for roughly 24% of the sample.

Sample: blood. The sequence came from a man in his forties in good health.

The encoded CDR3 is CASSAAGGYNEQYF. The bases are TGTGCCAGCAGCGCAGCGGGAGGCTACAATGAGCAGTACTTC. This chain joins TRBV13 to TRBJ2-1, with 9 middle bases fitting TRBD2. The J call may be wrong; the DNA end is better matched by TRBJ2-7. Reading from cysteine to phenylalanine, the CDR3 counts 14 amino acids. Only CDR3 DNA is held: 42 bases, read in frame from base 1. Per the germline V gene (reference sequence), PRHDT is the CDR1 and FYEKMQ is the CDR2.